The source of this T cell receptor beta chain is a study of blood T cell repertoires in COVID-19. Looking at the study overall: The United States, Italy and Spain supplied acute and convalescent COVID-19 samples. The cDNA or gDNA used as material had been derived from T cells, B-cell-depleted T cells, or PBMCs.

Per the authors' pipeline: By means of reference gene primer amplification, nucleated cell counts were estimated. Generated by immunoSEQ multiplex PCR, the TCRdb table keeps only in-frame clones and is missing some. V, J and clone size were drawn from that table, and D and trimming were deduced from the DNA. Found here are about 380,000 clones, over 65% of them singletons; the top ten hold more than 0.85%. Germline CDR1 is LGHDT and CDR2 is YNNKEL (reference sequence). V lost 2 bases to trimming and J lost 6 bases, with 10 bases between them. CDR3 size: 14 residues. This TCR was recovered from a human donor with acute or convalescent COVID-19. The donor label of this sample is uncertain. Sequencing was carried out using peripheral blood. The J gene is TRBJ2-2, the V gene TRBV3-1 (or the pseudogene TRBV3-2), with D possibly matching TRBD2 (5 bases). The CDR3 loop is CASSQLGLSGELFF. DNA of the CDR3: TGTGCCAGCAGCCAACTTGGACTCTCCGGGGAGCTGTTTTTT.